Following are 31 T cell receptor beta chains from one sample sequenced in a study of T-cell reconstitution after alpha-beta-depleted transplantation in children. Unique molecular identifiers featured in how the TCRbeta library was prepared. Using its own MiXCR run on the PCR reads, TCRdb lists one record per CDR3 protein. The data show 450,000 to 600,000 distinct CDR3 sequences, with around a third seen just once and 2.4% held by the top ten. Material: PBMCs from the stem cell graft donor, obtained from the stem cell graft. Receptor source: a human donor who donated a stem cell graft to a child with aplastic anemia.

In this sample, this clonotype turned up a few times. Here the CDR3 DNA reads TGTGCCAGCAGCCGGGGACAGGTGAACTATGGCTACACCTTC. This encodes CASSRGQVNYGYTF. V gene TRBV11-2 combines with J gene TRBJ1-2; 8 bases match TRBD1. This CDR3 has 14 residues. Germline V gene sequence: CDR1 SGHAT, CDR2 FQNNGV. Trimming at V came to 5 bases and at J to 2 bases, leaving 4 bases not matched to a gene.

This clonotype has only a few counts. This CDR3 reads CAWMGQGTNTEAFF. CDR3 in DNA: TGTGCCTGGATGGGGCAGGGGACGAACACTGAAGCTTTCTTT. This chain joins TRBV30 and TRBJ1-1; perhaps TRBD1 as D (6 bases). The germline V gene encodes CDR1 GTSNPN and CDR2 SVGIG (reference sequence). V dropped 4 bases and J dropped 1 base, with 13 bases sitting between them. This CDR3 is 14 amino acids long.

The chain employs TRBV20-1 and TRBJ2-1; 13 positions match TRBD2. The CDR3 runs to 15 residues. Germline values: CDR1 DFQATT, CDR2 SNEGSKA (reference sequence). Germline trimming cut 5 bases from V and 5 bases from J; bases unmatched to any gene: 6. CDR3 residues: CSALIGTSGNNEQFF. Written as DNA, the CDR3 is TGCAGTGCTCTTATCGGGACTAGCGGGAACAATGAGCAGTTCTTC.

The CDR3 here is CASGNRDRSVGDTQYF. CDR3 nucleotide sequence: TGCGCCAGCGGAAACCGGGACAGGAGTGTGGGTGATACGCAGTATTTT. This chain joins TRBV23-1 and TRBJ2-3; 8 nucleotides line up with TRBD1. TRBV23-1 is classed as an ORF, of uncertain function. The J segment lost 6 bases and the V segment lost 8 bases, leaving 16 bases of the junction unmatched. The CDR3 covers 16 residues.

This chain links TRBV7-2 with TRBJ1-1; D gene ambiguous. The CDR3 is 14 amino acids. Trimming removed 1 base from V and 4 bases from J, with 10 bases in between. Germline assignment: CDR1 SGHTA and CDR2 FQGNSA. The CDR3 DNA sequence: TGTGCCAGCAGCTTAGTCTTAGGAGGCACTGAAGCTTTCTTT. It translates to CASSLVLGGTEAFF.

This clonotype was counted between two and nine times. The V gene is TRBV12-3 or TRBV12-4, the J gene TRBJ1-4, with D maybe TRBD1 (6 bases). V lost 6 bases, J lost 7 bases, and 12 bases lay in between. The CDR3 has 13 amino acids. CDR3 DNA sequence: TGTGCCAGCAGCCCGGGACAAATTGAAAAACTGTTTTTT. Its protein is CASSPGQIEKLFF.

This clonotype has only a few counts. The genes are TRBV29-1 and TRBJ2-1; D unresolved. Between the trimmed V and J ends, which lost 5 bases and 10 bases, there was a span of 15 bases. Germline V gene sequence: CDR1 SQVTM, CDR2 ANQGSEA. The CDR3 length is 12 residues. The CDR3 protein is CSVTSGRGEQFF. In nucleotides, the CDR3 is TGCAGCGTTACGTCGGGTCGTGGCGAGCAGTTCTTC.

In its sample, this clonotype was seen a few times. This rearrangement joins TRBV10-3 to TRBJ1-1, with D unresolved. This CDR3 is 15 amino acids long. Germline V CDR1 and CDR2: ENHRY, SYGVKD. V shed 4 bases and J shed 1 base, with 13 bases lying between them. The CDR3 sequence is CAISVDFGANTEAFF. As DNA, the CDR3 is TGTGCCATCAGTGTAGACTTCGGAGCGAACACTGAAGCTTTCTTT.

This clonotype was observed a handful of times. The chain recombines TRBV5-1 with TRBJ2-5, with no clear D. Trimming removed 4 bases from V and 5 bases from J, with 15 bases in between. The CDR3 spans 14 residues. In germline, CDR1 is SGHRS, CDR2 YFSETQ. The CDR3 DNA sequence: TGCGCCAGCAGCCAACAGACCACCGGTGAGACCCAGTACTTC. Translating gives CASSQQTTGETQYF.

The CDR3 DNA reads TGTGCCTGGAGTGTACGTAGGACTAGTCGCAGCACAGATACGCAGTATTTT. Encoded protein: CAWSVRRTSRSTDTQYF. The chain combines TRBV30 with TRBJ2-3; 7 bases align to TRBD2. This CDR3 comprises 17 residues. The J segment lost 0 bases and the V segment lost 0 bases, leaving 9 bases of the junction unmatched. Per the germline V gene, CDR1 is GTSNPN and CDR2 is SVGIG (reference sequence).

CDR3 protein: CSARDRRTGGTEAFF. The CDR3 DNA reads as TGCAGTGCTAGAGATCGTCGGACAGGGGGGACTGAAGCTTTCTTT. V and J are TRBV20-1 and TRBJ1-1, with 10 bases lining up with TRBD1. There are 15 residues in the CDR3. The junction had 6 bases not matched to a gene; V was cut back by 0 bases and J by 5 bases. Germline V gives CDR1 DFQATT, CDR2 SNEGSKA (reference sequence).

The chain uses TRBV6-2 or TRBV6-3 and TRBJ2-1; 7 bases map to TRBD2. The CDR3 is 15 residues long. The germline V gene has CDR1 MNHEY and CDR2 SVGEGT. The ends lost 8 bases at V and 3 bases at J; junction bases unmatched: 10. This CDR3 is CASGDGEGVYNEQFF. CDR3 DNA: TGTGCCAGCGGGGACGGGGAGGGCGTCTACAATGAGCAGTTCTTC.

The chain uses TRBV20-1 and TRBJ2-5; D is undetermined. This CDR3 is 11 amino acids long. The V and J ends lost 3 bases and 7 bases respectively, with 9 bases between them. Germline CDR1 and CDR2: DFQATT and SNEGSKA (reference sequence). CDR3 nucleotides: TGCAGTGCTAGTGAAACGGGGACCCAGTACTTC. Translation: CSASETGTQYF.

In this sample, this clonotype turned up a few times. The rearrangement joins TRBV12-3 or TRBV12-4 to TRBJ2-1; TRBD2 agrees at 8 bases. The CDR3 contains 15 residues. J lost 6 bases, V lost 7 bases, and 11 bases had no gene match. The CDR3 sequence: CASNSRTSISNEQFF. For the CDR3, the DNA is TGTGCCAGCAATTCGAGGACTAGCATAAGCAATGAGCAGTTCTTC.

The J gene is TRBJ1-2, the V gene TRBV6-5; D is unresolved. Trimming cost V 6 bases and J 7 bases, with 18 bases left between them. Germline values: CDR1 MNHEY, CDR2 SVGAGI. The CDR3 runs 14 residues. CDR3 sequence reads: CASSYLSLSSGYTF. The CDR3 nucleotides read TGTGCCAGCAGCTATCTCAGTTTATCGAGTGGCTACACCTTC.

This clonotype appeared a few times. DNA for the CDR3: TGTGCCAGCAGCGTACCGGACGCTTTGGAGACCCAGTACTTC. Its translation: CASSVPDALETQYF. The chain has TRBV9 and TRBJ2-5, with D unresolved. This CDR3 comprises 14 residues. Germline CDR1 SGDLS, CDR2 YYNGEE. V dropped 1 base and J dropped 5 bases, with 12 bases sitting between them.

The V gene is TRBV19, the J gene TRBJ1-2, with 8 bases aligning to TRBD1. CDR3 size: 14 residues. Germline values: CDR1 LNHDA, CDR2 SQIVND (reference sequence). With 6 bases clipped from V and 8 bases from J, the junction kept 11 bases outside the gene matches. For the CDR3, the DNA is TGTGCCAGTAGACCGACAGGGGATGCTATGGGCTACACCTTC. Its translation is CASRPTGDAMGYTF.

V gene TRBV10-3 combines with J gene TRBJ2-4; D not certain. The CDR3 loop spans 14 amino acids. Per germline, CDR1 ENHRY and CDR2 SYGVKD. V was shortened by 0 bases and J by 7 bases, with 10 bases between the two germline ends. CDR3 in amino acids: CAISESIIGNIQYF. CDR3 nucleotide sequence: TGTGCCATCAGTGAGTCGATTATCGGGAACATTCAGTACTTC.

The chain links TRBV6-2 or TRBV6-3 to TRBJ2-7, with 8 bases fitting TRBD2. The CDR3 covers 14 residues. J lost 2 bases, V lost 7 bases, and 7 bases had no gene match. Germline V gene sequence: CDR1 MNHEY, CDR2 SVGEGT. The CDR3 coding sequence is TGTGCCAGCACCCGAGCGGGGGAAGCCTACGAGCAGTACGTC. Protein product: CASTRAGEAYEQYV.

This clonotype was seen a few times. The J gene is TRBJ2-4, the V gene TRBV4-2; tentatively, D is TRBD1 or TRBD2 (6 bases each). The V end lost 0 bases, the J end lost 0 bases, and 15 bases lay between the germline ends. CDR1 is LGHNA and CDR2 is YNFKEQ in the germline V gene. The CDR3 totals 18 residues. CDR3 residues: CASSQEGGTLLAKNIQYF. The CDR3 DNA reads TGTGCCAGCAGCCAAGAAGGCGGGACACTACTAGCCAAAAACATTCAGTACTTC.

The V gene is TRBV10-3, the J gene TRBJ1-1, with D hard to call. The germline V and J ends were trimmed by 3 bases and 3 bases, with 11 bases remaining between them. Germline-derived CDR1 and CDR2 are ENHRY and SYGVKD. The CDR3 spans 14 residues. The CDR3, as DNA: TGTGCCATCAGTGATCAGGCCGGGGACACTGAAGCTTTCTTT. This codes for CAISDQAGDTEAFF.

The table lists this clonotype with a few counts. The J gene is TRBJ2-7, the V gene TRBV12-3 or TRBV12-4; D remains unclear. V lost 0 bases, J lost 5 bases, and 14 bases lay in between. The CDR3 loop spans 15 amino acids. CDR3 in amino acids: CASSLADVGPNEQYV. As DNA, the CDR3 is TGTGCCAGCAGTTTAGCGGACGTAGGACCCAACGAGCAGTACGTC.

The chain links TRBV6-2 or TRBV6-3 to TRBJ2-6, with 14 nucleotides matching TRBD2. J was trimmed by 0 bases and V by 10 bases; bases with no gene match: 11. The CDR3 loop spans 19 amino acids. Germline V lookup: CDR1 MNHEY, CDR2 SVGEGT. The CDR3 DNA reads TGTGCCACAACCCGGACTAGCGGGAGGTTTAGCTCTGGGGCCAACGTCCTGACTTTC. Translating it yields CATTRTSGRFSSGANVLTF.

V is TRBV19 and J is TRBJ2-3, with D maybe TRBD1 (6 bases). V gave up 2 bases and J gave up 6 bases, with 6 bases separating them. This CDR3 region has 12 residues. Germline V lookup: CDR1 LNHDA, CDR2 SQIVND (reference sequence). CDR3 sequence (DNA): TGTGCCAGTAGTATACAGGGGGATACGCAGTATTTT. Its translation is CASSIQGDTQYF.

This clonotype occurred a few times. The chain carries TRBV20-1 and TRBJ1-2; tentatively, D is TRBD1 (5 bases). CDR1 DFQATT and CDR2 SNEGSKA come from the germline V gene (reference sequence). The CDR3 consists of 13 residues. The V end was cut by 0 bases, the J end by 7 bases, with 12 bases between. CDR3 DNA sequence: TGCAGTGCTAGAGATTGGGGGGAACCTGGCTACACCTTC. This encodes CSARDWGEPGYTF.

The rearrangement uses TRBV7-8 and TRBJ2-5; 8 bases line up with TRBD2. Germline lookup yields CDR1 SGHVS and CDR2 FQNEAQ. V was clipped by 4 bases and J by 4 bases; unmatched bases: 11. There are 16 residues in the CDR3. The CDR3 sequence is CASSSGGVSLGETQYF. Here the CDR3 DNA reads TGTGCCAGCAGCTCCGGGGGGGTCTCCCTAGGAGAGACCCAGTACTTC.

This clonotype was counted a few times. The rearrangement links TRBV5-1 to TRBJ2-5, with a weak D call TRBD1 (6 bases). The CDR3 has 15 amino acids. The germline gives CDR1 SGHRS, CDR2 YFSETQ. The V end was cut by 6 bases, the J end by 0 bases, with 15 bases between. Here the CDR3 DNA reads TGCGCCAGCACCCTAACAGGGACCAACCAAGAGACCCAGTACTTC. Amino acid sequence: CASTLTGTNQETQYF.

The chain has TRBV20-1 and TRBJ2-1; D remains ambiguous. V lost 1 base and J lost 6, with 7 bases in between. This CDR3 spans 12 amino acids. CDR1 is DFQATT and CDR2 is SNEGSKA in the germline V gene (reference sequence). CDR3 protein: CSARGYSNEQFF. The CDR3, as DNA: TGCAGTGCTAGAGGTTACTCCAATGAGCAGTTCTTC.

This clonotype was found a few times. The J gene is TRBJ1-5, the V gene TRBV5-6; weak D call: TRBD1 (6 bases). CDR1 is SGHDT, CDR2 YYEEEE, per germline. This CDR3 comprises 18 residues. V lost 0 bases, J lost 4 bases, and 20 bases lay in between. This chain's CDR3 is CASSLGGTRTDANQPQHF. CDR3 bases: TGTGCCAGCAGCTTGGGTGGGACAAGGACCGACGCGAATCAGCCCCAGCATTTT.

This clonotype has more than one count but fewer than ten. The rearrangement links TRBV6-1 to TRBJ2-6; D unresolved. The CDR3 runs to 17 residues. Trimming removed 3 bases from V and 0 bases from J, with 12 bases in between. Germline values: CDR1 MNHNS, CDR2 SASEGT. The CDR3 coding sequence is TGTGCCAGCAGTGAGACCCTTATAGGCTCTGGGGCCAACGTCCTGACTTTC. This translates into CASSETLIGSGANVLTF.

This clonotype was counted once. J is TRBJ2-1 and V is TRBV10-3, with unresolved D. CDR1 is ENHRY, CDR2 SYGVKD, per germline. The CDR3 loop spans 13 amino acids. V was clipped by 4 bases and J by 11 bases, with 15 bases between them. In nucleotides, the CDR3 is TGTGCCATCAGTGGTCCTAGGACCATGCAGCAGTTCTTC. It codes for CAISGPRTMQQFF.